The rows below give T cell receptor beta chains drawn from one sample of a study of OX40 agonist ivuxolimab in advanced cancers. Assay used: immunoSEQ multiplex PCR; TCRdb lists only in-frame clones, some missing. Of over 80,000 clones listed, around 85% are singletons. The sequencing here drew on CD4+ or CD8+ T cells sorted from blood, taken in a trial of the OX40 agonist ivuxolimab. These receptors all come from an adult with an advanced solid tumor such as melanoma, head and neck, liver or kidney cancer. The CDR3 runs from the conserved cysteine through the conserved F or W. D genes are given only for firm matches. Not every row has a clone size; where given, it reads once, few, many or a size class.

j_call v_call clone_size d_call cdr3_nt cdr3_aa
TRBJ1-1 TRBV7-9 - - TGTGCCAGCAGCTCCAAGCCTTTCTTCCCTTTCTTT CASSSKPFFPFF
TRBJ1-1 TRBV18 - - TGTGCCAGCTCACCTCGCCAGCATTTGAACACTGAAGCTTTCTTT CASSPRQHLNTEAFF
TRBJ2-7 TRBV19 - - TGTGCCAGTAGTAACGACAAGACCTACTCCTACGAGCAGTACTTC CASSNDKTYSYEQYF
TRBJ1-4 TRBV18 - - TGTGCCAGCTCACCTGCAACTAATGAAAAACTGTTTTTT CASSPATNEKLFF
TRBJ1-2 TRBV5-1 - TRBD1 TGCGCCAGCAGCCGCGGGACAGGGAAGAGGGGCTACACCTTC CASSRGTGKRGYTF
TRBJ2-7 TRBV11-2 - - TGTGCCAGCAGCTTGGGGATCCTAGTCTCCGAGCAGTACTTC CASSLGILVSEQYF
TRBJ2-1 TRBV7-9 - - TGTGCCAGCAGCTTTCCCCGAGATACAGAGAGCTCCTACAATGAGCAGTTCTTC CASSFPRDTESSYNEQFF
TRBJ1-1 TRBV7-6 many - TGTGCCAGCAGCGTCGGTATGCAGGGAGAAGCTTTCTTT CASSVGMQGEAFF
TRBJ2-7 TRBV30 - - TGTGCCTGGAGTGTGGGGGCTAGGTACGAGCAGTACTTC CAWSVGARYEQYF
TRBJ1-1 TRBV7-9 - - TGTGCCAGCAGCTTACAGGGGAACACTGAAGCTTTCTTT CASSLQGNTEAFF
TRBJ1-1 TRBV2 once TRBD1 TGTGCCAGCAAGTTGACAGGGGGCTTATCTGAAGCTTTCTTT CASKLTGGLSEAFF
TRBJ2-3 TRBV9 - - TGTGCCAGCAGCGCAGGGGGGGTCAGCACAGATACGCAGTATTTT CASSAGGVSTDTQYF
TRBJ2-2 TRBV10-1 - - TGCGCCAGCCGACGGGACACCGGGGAGCTGTTTTTT CASRRDTGELFF
TRBJ1-2 TRBV7-2 - - TGTGCCAGCAGCCCGACCCAGGGCCCCTATGGCTACACCTTC CASSPTQGPYGYTF
TRBJ2-7 TRBV5-5 - - TGTGCCAGCAGCTTGGGGGGACCCTTGACAACCTACGAGCAGTACTTC CASSLGGPLTTYEQYF
TRBJ1-1 TRBV6-1 - - TGTGCCAGCAGTGACTCGGGATGGGGGACTGAAGCTTTCTTT CASSDSGWGTEAFF
TRBJ1-2 TRBV30 - - TGTGCCTGGAGAGGGAATCTCGGCCATGGCTACACCTTC CAWRGNLGHGYTF
TRBJ1-5 TRBV7-9 - - TGTGCCAGCAGCCTCGACGGGGAGCCCCAGCATTTT CASSLDGEPQHF
TRBJ1-5 TRBV18 - - TGTGCCAGCTCACTGGGGGGTGACAATCAGCCCCAGCATTTT CASSLGGDNQPQHF
TRBJ1-5 TRBV6-5 - TRBD1 TGTGCCAGCAGTTACACCTGGACAGGAGATCAGCCCCAGCATTTT CASSYTWTGDQPQHF
TRBJ2-5 TRBV9 - TRBD2 TGTGCCAGCAGCAGGCGGGAGGCTCCAACTGGGGAGACCCAGTACTTC CASSRREAPTGETQYF
TRBJ2-3 TRBV11-2 - - TGTGCCAGCAGCTTAATTGGACGGGGGCCCACCTATACGCAGTATTTT CASSLIGRGPTYTQYF
TRBJ1-5 TRBV6-1 - - TGTGCCAGCAAGGAGACGACATATAGCAATCAGCCCCAGCATTTT CASKETTYSNQPQHF
TRBJ2-5 TRBV30 - - TGTGCCTGGAGTTTAAGGGTAGAGACCCAGTACTTC CAWSLRVETQYF
TRBJ1-1 TRBV6-5 - - TGTGCCAGCAGTTACCCCTCTGACACCGCTGAAGCTTTCTTT CASSYPSDTAEAFF
TRBJ2-5 TRBV5-4 - - TGTGCCAGCAGCCAAGGGACACCCACCCCGGAGACCCAGTACTTC CASSQGTPTPETQYF
TRBJ1-3 TRBV30 once TRBD1 TGTGCCGGGCTGGGGACAGATTCTGGAAACACCATATATTTT CAGLGTDSGNTIYF
TRBJ2-1 TRBV7-9 - - TGTGCCAGCAGCCCATGGGGAGACCCAAATGAGCAGTTCTTC CASSPWGDPNEQFF
TRBJ2-1 TRBV7-2 few TRBD2 TGTGCCAGCAGCCGAGACGGCGGGAGGGCCTATAGCTCCTACAATGAGCAGTTCTTC CASSRDGGRAYSSYNEQFF
TRBJ2-1 TRBV6-5 - - TGTGCCAGCAGTTACACTAGCCCCAACAATGAGCAGTTCTTC CASSYTSPNNEQFF
TRBJ1-1 TRBV30 - - TGTGCCTGGCACCGAGATACATGGACTGAAGCTTTCTTT CAWHRDTWTEAFF
TRBJ1-3 TRBV2 - TRBD1 TGTGCCAGCAGTGTTTACAGGGGGACTGGAAACACCATATATTTT CASSVYRGTGNTIYF
TRBJ1-1 TRBV11-2 many TRBD1 TGTGCCAGCAGCGGAACAGGGGGCGGTGACACTGAAGCTTTCTTT CASSGTGGGDTEAFF
TRBJ1-2 TRBV7-2 - - TGTGCCAGCAGCTATCCCGCAAATGGCTACACCTTC CASSYPANGYTF
TRBJ2-5 TRBV6-5 - - TGTGCCAGCAGTTACTCGCGGGGGACAGGCGGCGAGACCCAGTACTTC CASSYSRGTGGETQYF